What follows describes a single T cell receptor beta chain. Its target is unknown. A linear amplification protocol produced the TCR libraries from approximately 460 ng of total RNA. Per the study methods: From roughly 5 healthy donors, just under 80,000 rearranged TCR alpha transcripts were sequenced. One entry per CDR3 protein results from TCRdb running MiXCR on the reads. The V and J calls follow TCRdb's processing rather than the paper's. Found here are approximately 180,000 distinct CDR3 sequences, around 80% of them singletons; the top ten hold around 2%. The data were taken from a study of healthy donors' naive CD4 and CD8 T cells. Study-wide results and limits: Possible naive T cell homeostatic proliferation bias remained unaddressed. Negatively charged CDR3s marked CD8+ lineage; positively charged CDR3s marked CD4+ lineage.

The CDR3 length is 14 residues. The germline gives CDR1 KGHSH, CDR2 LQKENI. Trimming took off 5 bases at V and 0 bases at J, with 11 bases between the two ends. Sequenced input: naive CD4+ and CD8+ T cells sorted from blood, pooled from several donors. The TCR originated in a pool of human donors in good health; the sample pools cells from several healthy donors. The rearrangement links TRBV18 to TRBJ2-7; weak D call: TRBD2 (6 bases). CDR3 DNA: TGTGCCAGCTCAGCGGGACCGAGCTCCTACGAGCAGTACTTC. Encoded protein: CASSAGPSSYEQYF.